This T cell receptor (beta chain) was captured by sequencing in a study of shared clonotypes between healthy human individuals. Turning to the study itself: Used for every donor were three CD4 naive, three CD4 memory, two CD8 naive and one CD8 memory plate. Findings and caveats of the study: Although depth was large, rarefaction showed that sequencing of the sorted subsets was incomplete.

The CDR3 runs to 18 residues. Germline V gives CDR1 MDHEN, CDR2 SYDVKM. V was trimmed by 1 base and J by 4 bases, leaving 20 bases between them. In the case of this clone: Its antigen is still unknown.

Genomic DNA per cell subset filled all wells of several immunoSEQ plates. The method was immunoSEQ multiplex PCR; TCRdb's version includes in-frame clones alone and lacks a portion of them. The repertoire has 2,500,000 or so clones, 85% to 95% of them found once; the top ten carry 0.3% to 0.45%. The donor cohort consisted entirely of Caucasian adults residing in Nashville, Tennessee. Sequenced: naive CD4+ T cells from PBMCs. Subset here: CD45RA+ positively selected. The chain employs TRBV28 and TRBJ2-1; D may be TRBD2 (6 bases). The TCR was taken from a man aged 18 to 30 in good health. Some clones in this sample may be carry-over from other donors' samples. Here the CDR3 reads CASSLFPGVAEKYNEQFF. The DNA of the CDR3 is TGTGCCAGCAGTTTATTCCCTGGGGTAGCGGAAAAGTACAATGAGCAGTTCTTC.